The rows below give T cell receptor beta chains drawn from one sample of a study of blood T cell repertoires in COVID-19. TCRdb keeps only in-frame clones here, not all; method: immunoSEQ multiplex PCR. The table includes 98,000 or so clones, around 87% detected once. The specimen was peripheral blood. These receptor sequences come from a man in his fifties or sixties with acute or convalescent COVID-19. CDR3s leave out the opening cysteine and the closing phenylalanine or tryptophan. A D gene is named only where the DNA matches it firmly.

>TRBV11-2|.
ASSRNTEAF
>TRBV5-1|TRBD2
ASSSGLAASTDTQY
>TRBV7-9|.
ASSWALVETQY
>TRBV7-2|.
ASSSPTGSTDTQY
>TRBV5-1|.
ASSLGPDYEQY
>TRBV30|TRBD1
AWGQDSGANVLT
>TRBV11-2|.
ASSDQGGRTDTQY
>TRBV10-1|.
ASSGRRNTEAF
>TRBV6-5|.
ASSYSGGSNYGYT
>TRBV5-1|TRBD1
ASSLSGTGRTTNEKLF
>TRBV5-5|.
ASSYGQAKNIQY
>TRBV28|TRBD1
ASSPGTGGVGYT
>TRBV7-6|TRBD2
ASRPSGRPSYNEQF
>TRBV5-4|TRBD2
ASSFQIAGGLYNEQF
>TRBV10-2|.
ASSERAGEQF
>TRBV7-9|TRBD1
ASSYGQGSYNEQF
>TRBV4-1|.
ASSQGAGERNTIY
>TRBV5-1|TRBD1
ASSLGGRQGIDEQY
>TRBV7-2|.
ASSLQGNQPQH
>TRBV24-1|TRBD1
ATSDAGTGDYNEQF
>TRBV4-1|TRBD1
ASSQEQGATEAF
>TRBV3-1/TRBV3-2|TRBD2
ASSQRTVRAGGRPDTQY
>TRBV7-6|TRBD2
ASSLLAGVINEQF
>TRBV5-1|TRBD1
ASSSKGQNNEQF
>TRBV20-1|.
SASLISSYEQY
>TRBV7-2|TRBD2
ATTAGTSGRASYNEQF
>TRBV5-1|TRBD1
ASSLGGTGYEQF
>TRBV5-4|.
ASSLGQPQDTQY
>TRBV18|TRBD2
ASSPPRVAEKGRGAKNIQY
>TRBV6-2/TRBV6-3|TRBD2
ASSLRTSGRYNEQF
>TRBV5-1|TRBD2
ASSVWTSGVQETQY
>TRBV30|.
ACAVEPQADTQY
>TRBV19|.
ASSIRGSDTQY
>TRBV6-5|TRBD2
ASRGEWETGELF
>TRBV12-5|.
ASGLGVRANVLT